The 25 T cell receptor beta chains below come from one sample, sequenced in a study of regulatory T cells in long-lasting Graves disease. Time point indicated: newly diagnosed GD, antithyroid drugs for less than 3 months. Preparation of the TCR library used RNA extracted from PBMCs. Building the TCR beta libraries relied on iRepertoire HTBI primers, and CDR3 regions underwent Arm-PCR. TCRdb re-called the multiplex PCR reads with MiXCR, one entry per CDR3 protein. The repertoire holds 550,000 to 600,000 distinct CDR3 sequences, with about 16% as singletons. These data were likewise used in another study, on T cells in Graves' hyperthyroidism and ophthalmopathy.

Sequences were derived from peripheral blood mononuclear cells (PBMCs), sampled at new diagnosis, from a patient treated with antithyroid drugs. These receptors were obtained from a man in his late teens or twenties with Graves disease.

This clonotype was recorded at least ten times. The chain couples TRBV12-3 or TRBV12-4 to TRBJ2-7; 8 bases align to TRBD1. The CDR3 has 14 residues. J gave up 7 bases and V 3 bases, and 8 bases lay outside the gene matches. CDR3 in DNA: TGTGCCAGCAGTTTTTTCCAGGGGGCGGGTGAGCAGTACTTC. It codes for CASSFFQGAGEQYF.

This clonotype was observed many times. V usage is TRBV20-1 and J usage is TRBJ1-1; D not certain. CDR1 and CDR2 from the germline V gene are DFQATT and SNEGSKA (reference sequence). The CDR3 totals 9 residues. Trimming took 3 bases from V and 11 from J, leaving 7 bases between them. The CDR3 spells CSASSLAFF. The CDR3, as DNA: TGCAGTGCTAGTTCACTGGCTTTCTTT.

J is TRBJ2-7 and V is TRBV6-9; the D gene is possibly TRBD2 (5 bases). The CDR3 sequence is 18 residues long. V shed 3 bases and J shed 3 bases, with 24 bases lying between them. Germline loops: CDR1 MNHGY, CDR2 SVAAGI. This CDR3 reads CASSYSIGRFPSSYEQYF. CDR3 DNA: TGTGCCAGCAGTTACTCGATAGGTCGGTTTCCTAGCAGCTACGAGCAGTACTTC.

This clonotype was recorded a few times. A much larger clone lies one base from this, so it may be a read error. The chain recombines TRBV5-8 with TRBJ2-5; D remains ambiguous. CDR3 length: 13 residues. Germline-derived CDR1 and CDR2 are SGHTS and YDEGEE. Trimming took off 0 bases at V and 0 bases at J, with 3 bases between the two ends. The CDR3 reads CASSLGDQETQYF. The DNA for the CDR3 is TGTGCCAGCAGCTTGGGGGACCAAGAGACCCAGTACTTC.

This clonotype was counted ten times or more. The chain recombines TRBV12-3 or TRBV12-4 with TRBJ1-3, with D possibly being TRBD1 (5 bases). The CDR3 sequence is 17 residues long. V was shortened by 3 bases and J by 0 bases, with 15 bases between the two germline ends. CDR3 protein: CASSFLPGRYSGNTIYF. CDR3 nucleotide sequence: TGTGCCAGCAGTTTTCTACCGGGACGGTACTCTGGAAACACCATATATTTT.

This clonotype was observed at least ten times. The chain has TRBV27 and TRBJ2-1, with 8 positions matching TRBD2. The CDR3 has 14 amino acids. Germline CDR1 and CDR2: MNHEY and SMNVEV (reference sequence). Germline trimming cut 6 bases from V and 2 bases from J; bases unmatched to any gene: 3. The CDR3 sequence is CASSGRGAYNEQFF. The CDR3 bases are TGTGCCAGCAGCGGGCGGGGGGCCTACAATGAGCAGTTCTTC.

In its sample, this clonotype was seen many times. V usage is TRBV2 and J usage is TRBJ2-7; 8 bases fit TRBD2. The germline V gene has CDR1 SNHLY and CDR2 FYNNEI. This CDR3 spans 16 amino acids. The junction had 11 bases not matched to a gene; V was cut back by 7 bases and J by 0 bases. The CDR3 coding sequence is TGTGCCAGCACCCTCCCTCTAGCGGGCCTCTCCTACGAGCAGTACTTC. Amino acid sequence: CASTLPLAGLSYEQYF.

This clonotype came up a few times. This chain uses TRBV7-9 with TRBJ2-7, with TRBD2 as a possible D gene (6 bases). CDR3 length equals 12 residues. V lost 6 bases and J lost 5, with 11 bases in between. Germline assignment: CDR1 SEHNR and CDR2 FQNEAQ (reference sequence). For the CDR3, the DNA is TGTGCCAGCAGGCTGGAGGGAGACGAGCAGTACTTC. Its translation is CASRLEGDEQYF.

Ten or more counts support this clonotype. V gene TRBV28 combines with J gene TRBJ1-5; D might be TRBD1 (6 bases). Germline V CDR1 and CDR2: MDHEN, SYDVKM. CDR3 length: 16 residues. Trimming pared 4 bases from V and 7 bases from J, leaving 20 bases between. The CDR3 here is CASSWGSGGAGQPQHF. The CDR3 nucleotides are TGTGCCAGCAGTTGGGGATCGGGGGGCGCGGGGCAGCCCCAGCATTTT.

This sequence joins TRBV20-1 and TRBJ2-3; no definite D call. The CDR3 is 11 amino acids. V was cut by 3 bases and J by 6 bases, with 7 bases left in between. The germline gives CDR1 DFQATT, CDR2 SNEGSKA (reference sequence). CDR3 region: CSASLADTQYF. CDR3 coding DNA: TGCAGTGCTAGCTTAGCCGATACGCAGTATTTT.

This clonotype was counted a few times. This chain connects TRBV30 to TRBJ2-1; unclear D gene. The V and J ends lost 5 bases and 5 bases respectively, with 22 bases between them. The CDR3 is 16 amino acids. CDR1 and CDR2 from the germline V gene are GTSNPN and SVGIG (reference sequence). CDR3 residues: CAWGVWRPFPDNEQFF. The CDR3 DNA is TGTGCCTGGGGAGTCTGGCGCCCCTTTCCTGACAATGAGCAGTTCTTC.

This clonotype was detected once. The chain links TRBV5-1 to TRBJ2-7, with 10 bases that match TRBD1. V was clipped by 2 bases and J by 3 bases; unmatched bases: 5. Per germline, CDR1 SGHRS and CDR2 YFSETQ. The CDR3 extends over 15 amino acids. This CDR3 reads CASSLTGTGVYEQYF. The CDR3 DNA reads as TGCGCCAGCAGCTTAACCGGGACAGGGGTCTACGAGCAGTACTTC.

The table lists this clonotype with a few counts. This chain uses TRBV29-1 with TRBJ1-1; D may be TRBD1 (5 bases). The V gene's germline CDR1 is SQVTM and CDR2 ANQGSEA. The V end lost 4 bases, the J end lost 11 bases, and 20 bases lay between the germline ends. The CDR3 runs 13 residues. The DNA of the CDR3 is TGCAGCGTTGTTACGGGTCGCCAGGGTCGGGCTTTCTTT. Protein product: CSVVTGRQGRAFF.

The chain combines TRBV29-1 with TRBJ1-1, with 7 bases lining up with TRBD1. Trimming at V came to 3 bases and at J to 6 bases, leaving 4 bases not matched to a gene. The V gene's germline CDR1 is SQVTM and CDR2 ANQGSEA. The CDR3 is 12 amino acids. The CDR3 protein is CSVDPGGSEAFF. The CDR3 DNA sequence: TGCAGCGTTGACCCAGGGGGGTCTGAAGCTTTCTTT.

The V call is TRBV28, the J call TRBJ1-5; no clear D gene. This CDR3 spans 16 amino acids. Looked up from germline, CDR1 is MDHEN and CDR2 is SYDVKM. Trimming removed 4 bases at V and 2 bases at J, with 15 bases between. The CDR3 sequence: CASSSLPLGGNQPQHF. Here the CDR3 DNA reads TGTGCCAGCAGTTCCCTCCCGCTTGGGGGCAATCAGCCCCAGCATTTT.

In this sample, this clonotype turned up a few times. The CDR3 loop reads CSAKRDSPGFSPLHF. CDR3 sequence (DNA): TGCAGTGCTAAGCGAGACTCCCCCGGGTTTTCACCCCTCCACTTT. This chain connects TRBV20-1 to TRBJ1-6; D remains ambiguous. Germline CDR1 reads DFQATT; CDR2 reads SNEGSKA (reference sequence). V shed 4 bases and J shed 9 bases, with 19 bases lying between them. The CDR3 extends over 15 amino acids.

The CDR3 DNA reads TGTGCCAGCAGCAGAAGACGGGTGAACACTGAAGCTTTCTTT. It codes for CASSRRRVNTEAFF. The chain carries TRBV9 and TRBJ1-1; D gene uncertain. The CDR3 is 14 amino acids. From germline, CDR1 is SGDLS and CDR2 YYNGEE. V was pared by 4 bases and J by 0 bases, with 10 bases between. The full variable domain, its missing parts supplied by reference TRBV9 and TRBJ1-1, is DSGVTQTPKHLITATGQRVTLRCSPRSGDLSVYWYQQSLDQGLQFLIQYYNGEERAKGNILERFSAQQFPDLHSELNLSSLELGDSALYFCASSRRRVNTEAFFGQGTRLTVV.

This clonotype was seen repeatedly, ten times or more. This chain connects TRBV7-9 to TRBJ2-3; 8 bases map to TRBD1. V lost 5 bases to trimming and J lost 0 bases; unmatched junction nucleotides: 7. In germline, CDR1 is SEHNR, CDR2 FQNEAQ (reference sequence). The CDR3 length is 16 residues. CDR3 in DNA: TGTGCCAGCAGCCGGACAGGGATCTCTAGCACAGATACGCAGTATTTT. This gives the protein CASSRTGISSTDTQYF.

J is TRBJ1-3 and V is TRBV3-1; tentatively, D is TRBD1 (5 bases). Germline V gene data show CDR1 as LGHDT and CDR2 as YNNKEL (reference sequence). The germline V and J ends were trimmed by 0 bases and 2 bases, with 8 bases remaining between them. This CDR3 spans 15 amino acids. CDR3 amino acids: CASSQDSRAGNTIYF. Written as DNA, the CDR3 is TGTGCCAGCAGCCAAGATTCCAGGGCTGGAAACACCATATATTTT.

V gene TRBV6-1 combines with J gene TRBJ2-1; D possibly corresponds to TRBD2 (6 bases). The ends were cut back, 5 bases at V and 0 bases at J, with 17 bases in the middle. Germline CDR1 MNHNS, CDR2 SASEGT. CDR3 length: 17 residues. The CDR3 DNA reads as TGTGCCAGCAGTAAAACGGGACTCCATAGCTCCTACAATGAGCAGTTCTTC. This encodes CASSKTGLHSSYNEQFF.

This clonotype occurred many times. The chain recombines TRBV5-1 with TRBJ2-7; possibly TRBD1 or TRBD2 for D (6 bases each). The CDR3 length is 14 residues. Trimming took 4 bases from V and 1 from J, leaving 12 bases between them. Germline V gene lookup returns CDR1 SGHRS and CDR2 YFSETQ. CDR3 nucleotide sequence: TGCGCCAGCAGCGGGGGGCGTGAATCCTACGAGCAGTACTTC. Translated, it gives CASSGGRESYEQYF.

This clonotype was observed many times. The chain couples TRBV20-1 to TRBJ2-7, with D maybe TRBD2 (5 bases). The germline CDR1 and CDR2 sequences are DFQATT and SNEGSKA (reference sequence). V was trimmed by 3 bases and J by 2 bases, leaving 11 bases between them. This CDR3 has 13 residues. The CDR3: CSASSAPTYEQYF. CDR3 bases: TGCAGTGCTAGTAGCGCCCCGACCTACGAGCAGTACTTC.

This clonotype showed up just once. Since a much larger clone is just one base distant, this may be a read error. This rearrangement joins TRBV15 to TRBJ2-7; the D gene is possibly TRBD2 (5 bases). Germline lookup yields CDR1 LNHNV and CDR2 YYDKDF (reference sequence). CDR3 length equals 13 residues. With 0 bases removed from V and 3 bases from J, the gap between germline ends came to 6 bases. This chain's CDR3 is CATSREEGYEQYF. The DNA of the CDR3 is TGTGCCACCAGCAGAGAAGAGGGCTACGAGCAGTACTTC. Supplemented by reference TRBV15 and TRBJ2-7, the full variable domain reads DAMVIQNPRYQVTQFGKPVTLSCSQTLNHNVMYWYQQKSSQAPKLLFHYYDKDFNNEADTPDNFQSRRPNTSFCFLDIRSPGLGDTAMYLCATSREEGYEQYFGPGTRLTVT.

This clonotype was seen at least ten times. The chain couples TRBV6-5 to TRBJ2-7; 8 positions match TRBD2. The CDR3 spans 16 residues. Germline CDR1 reads MNHEY; CDR2 reads SVGAGI. V lost 2 bases, J lost 7 bases, and 13 bases stayed unmatched. CDR3 region: CASSYPPGTRSEEQYF. The CDR3, as DNA: TGTGCCAGCAGTTACCCCCCCGGGACTAGATCTGAAGAGCAGTACTTC.

V and J are TRBV6-1 and TRBJ2-6, with a weak D call TRBD2 (6 bases). Between the trimmed V and J ends, which lost 0 bases and 2 bases, there was a span of 17 bases. The CDR3 runs to 19 residues. The V gene's germline CDR1 is MNHNS and CDR2 SASEGT. The CDR3 loop is CASSEAGGSSRAGANVLTF. In nucleotides, the CDR3 is TGTGCCAGCAGTGAAGCTGGAGGGTCGTCCCGGGCTGGGGCCAACGTCCTGACTTTC.